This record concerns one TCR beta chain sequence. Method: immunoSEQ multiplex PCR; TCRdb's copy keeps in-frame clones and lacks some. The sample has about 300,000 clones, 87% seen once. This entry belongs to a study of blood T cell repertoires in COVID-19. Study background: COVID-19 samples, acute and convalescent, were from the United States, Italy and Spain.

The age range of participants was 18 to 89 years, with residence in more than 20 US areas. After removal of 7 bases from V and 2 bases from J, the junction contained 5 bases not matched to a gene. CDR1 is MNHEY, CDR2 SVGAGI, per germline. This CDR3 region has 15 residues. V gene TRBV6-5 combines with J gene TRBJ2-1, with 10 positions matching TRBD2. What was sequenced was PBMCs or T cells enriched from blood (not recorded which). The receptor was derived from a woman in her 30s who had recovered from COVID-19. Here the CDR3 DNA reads TGTGCCAGCACCGTAGCGGGGGGCACCTACAATGAGCAGTTCTTC. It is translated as CASTVAGGTYNEQFF.